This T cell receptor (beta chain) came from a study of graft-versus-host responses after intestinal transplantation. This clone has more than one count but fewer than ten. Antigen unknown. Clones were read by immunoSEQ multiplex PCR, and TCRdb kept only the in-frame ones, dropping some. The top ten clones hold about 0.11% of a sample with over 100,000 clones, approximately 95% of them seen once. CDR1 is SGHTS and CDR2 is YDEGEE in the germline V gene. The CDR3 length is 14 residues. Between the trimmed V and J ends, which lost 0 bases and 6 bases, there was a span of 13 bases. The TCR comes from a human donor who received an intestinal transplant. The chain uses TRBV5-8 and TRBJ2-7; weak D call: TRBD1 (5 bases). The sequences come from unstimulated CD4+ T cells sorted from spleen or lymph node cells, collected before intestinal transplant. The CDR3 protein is CASSLAATVPEQYF. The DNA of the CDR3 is TGTGCCAGCAGCTTGGCTGCGACAGTCCCCGAGCAGTACTTC.